This entry concerns a single T cell receptor (beta chain). The data belong to a study of CD4 T cells in relation to SARS-CoV-2 and coronaviruses. CD4+ T cells from unexposed donors were obtained before the COVID-19 pandemic (2011-2018). Only in-frame clones appear in the TCRdb table, and some are missing; sequencing was by immunoSEQ multiplex PCR. The data contain 55,000 to 70,000 clones, more than 80% of them seen just once; the ten biggest clones take up 0.2% to 0.25%. CDR1 and CDR2 from the germline V gene are SGHTA and FQGTGA. The CDR3 has 15 residues. V gave up 2 bases and J gave up 0 bases, with 11 bases separating them.

This TCR came from a human donor in good health. The material sequenced was naive CD4+ T cells from PBMCs. Subset reported: naive CD4+ T cells isolated by negative enrichment. V usage is TRBV7-3 and J usage is TRBJ2-7; D is unclear. CDR3 in DNA: TGTGCCAGCAGCTTACTCGCCGGTAGCTCCTACGAGCAGTACTTC. This encodes CASSLLAGSSYEQYF. The full variable domain, in which reference TRBV7-3 and TRBJ2-7 provide the parts outside the CDR3, is GAGVSQTPSNKVTEKGKYVELRCDPISGHTALYWYRQSLGQGPEFLIYFQGTGAADDSGLPNDRFFAVRPEGSVSTLKIQRTERGDSAVYLCASSLLAGSSYEQYFGPGTRLTVT.